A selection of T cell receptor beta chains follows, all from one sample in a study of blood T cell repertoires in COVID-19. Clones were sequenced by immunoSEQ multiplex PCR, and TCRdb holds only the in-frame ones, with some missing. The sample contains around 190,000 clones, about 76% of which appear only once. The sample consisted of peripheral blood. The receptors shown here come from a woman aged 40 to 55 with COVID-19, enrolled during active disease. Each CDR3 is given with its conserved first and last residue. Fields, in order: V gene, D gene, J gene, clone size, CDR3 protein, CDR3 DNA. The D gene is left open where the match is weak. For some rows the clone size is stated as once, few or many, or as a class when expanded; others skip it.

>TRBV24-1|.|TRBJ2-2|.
CATSDPSGPNTGELFF
TGTGCCACCAGTGACCCCAGCGGACCTAACACCGGGGAGCTGTTTTTT
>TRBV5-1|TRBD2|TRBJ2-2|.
CASSYWTSGSTGELFF
TGCGCCAGCAGCTATTGGACTAGCGGGAGCACCGGGGAGCTGTTTTTT
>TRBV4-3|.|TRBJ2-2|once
CASSPRMMRTGELFF
TGCGCCAGCAGCCCTCGAATGATGCGAACCGGGGAGCTGTTTTTT
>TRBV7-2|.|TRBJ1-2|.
CASSWTATRNGYTF
TGTGCCAGCAGCTGGACAGCTACGCGTAATGGCTACACCTTC
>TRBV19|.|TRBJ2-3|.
CASKASALTDTQYF
TGTGCCAGTAAGGCTAGCGCCCTCACAGATACGCAGTATTTT
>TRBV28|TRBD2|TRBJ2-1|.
CASSSTGRGVQFF
TGTGCCAGCAGTTCAACGGGCCGGGGGGTGCAGTTCTTC
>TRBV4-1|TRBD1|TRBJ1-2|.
CASSQIPIRGPTDYGYTF
TGCGCCAGCAGCCAAATCCCCATCAGGGGGCCTACGGACTATGGCTACACCTTC
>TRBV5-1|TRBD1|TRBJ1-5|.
CASSLEPGGNQPQHF
TGCGCCAGCAGCTTGGAACCAGGGGGGAATCAGCCCCAGCATTTT
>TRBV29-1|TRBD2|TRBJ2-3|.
CSVRLAGRTDTQYF
TGCAGCGTTCGTCTAGCGGGGCGCACAGATACGCAGTATTTT
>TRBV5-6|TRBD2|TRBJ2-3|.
CASSTARLAGNTDTQYF
TGTGCCAGCAGCACCGCACGACTAGCGGGGAACACAGATACGCAGTATTTT
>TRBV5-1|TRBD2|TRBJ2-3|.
CASSLAGYTDTQYF
TGCGCCAGCAGCCTAGCGGGGTACACAGATACGCAGTATTTT
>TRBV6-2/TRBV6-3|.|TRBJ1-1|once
CASSPPAGAPKAFF
TGTGCCAGCAGTCCCCCGGCGGGGGCCCCTAAAGCTTTCTTT
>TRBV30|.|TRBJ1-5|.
CAWSPGQVNSNQPQHF
TGTGCCTGGAGCCCAGGACAAGTCAATAGCAATCAGCCCCAGCATTTT
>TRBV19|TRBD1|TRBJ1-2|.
CASTKGQGYGYTF
TGTGCCAGTACCAAGGGACAGGGCTATGGCTACACCTTC
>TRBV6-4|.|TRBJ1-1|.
CASRETENTEAFF
TGTGCCAGCAGGGAGACAGAGAACACTGAAGCTTTCTTT
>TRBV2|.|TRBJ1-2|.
CASSVLQESHGYTF
TGTGCCAGCAGTGTCTTACAGGAATCACATGGCTACACCTTC
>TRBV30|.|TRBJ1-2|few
CAWTRILGDGYTF
TGTGCCTGGACCCGAATCCTAGGGGATGGCTACACCTTC
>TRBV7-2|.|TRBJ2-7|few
CASSLSYEQYF
TGTGCCAGCAGCTTGTCTTACGAGCAGTACTTC
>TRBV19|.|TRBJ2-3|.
CASSYTGGTDTQYF
TGTGCCAGTAGTTACACAGGTGGGACAGATACGCAGTATTTT
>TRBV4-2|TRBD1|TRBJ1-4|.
CASSQNRDRGEKLFF
TGTGCCAGCAGCCAAAACCGGGACAGGGGTGAAAAACTGTTTTTT
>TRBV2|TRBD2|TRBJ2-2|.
CASSLYLAGAGELFF
TGTGCCAGCAGCCTATACCTAGCGGGGGCCGGGGAGCTGTTTTTT
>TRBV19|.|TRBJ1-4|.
CASSDPGEKLFF
TGTGCCAGTAGTGACCCCGGGGAAAAACTGTTTTTT
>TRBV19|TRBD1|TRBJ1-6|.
CASTPRDSYNSPLHF
TGTGCCAGTACCCCGCGGGACAGCTATAATTCACCCCTCCACTTT
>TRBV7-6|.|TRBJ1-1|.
CASSSAAGAAFF
TGTGCCAGCAGCTCGGCGGCGGGCGCAGCTTTCTTT
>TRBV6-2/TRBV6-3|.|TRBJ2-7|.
CASSYRYLPYEQYF
TGTGCCAGCAGTTACCGATATCTACCCTACGAGCAGTACTTC